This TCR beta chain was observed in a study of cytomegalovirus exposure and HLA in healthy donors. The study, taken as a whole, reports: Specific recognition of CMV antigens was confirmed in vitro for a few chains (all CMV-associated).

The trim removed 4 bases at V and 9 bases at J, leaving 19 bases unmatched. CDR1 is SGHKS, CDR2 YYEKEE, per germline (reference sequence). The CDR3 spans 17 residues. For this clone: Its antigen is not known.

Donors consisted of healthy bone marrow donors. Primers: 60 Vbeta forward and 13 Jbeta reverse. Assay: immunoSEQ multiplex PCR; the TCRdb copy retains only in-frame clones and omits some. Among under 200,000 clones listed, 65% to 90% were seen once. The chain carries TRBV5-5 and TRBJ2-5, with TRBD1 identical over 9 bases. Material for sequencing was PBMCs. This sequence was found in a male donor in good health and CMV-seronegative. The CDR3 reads CASSPNRDRAPGPAQYF. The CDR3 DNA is TGTGCCAGCAGCCCCAACCGGGACAGGGCGCCAGGTCCGGCCCAGTACTTC.